This T cell receptor (beta chain) was sequenced during a study of blood T cells in healthy people across ages. Study conclusions and caveats: Donor CMV status, an unknown factor, possibly confounded changes in expanded clonotypes. When set beside aged donors, long-lived donors presented more naive CD4+ cells and higher diversity.

The ends lost 6 bases at V and 8 bases at J; junction bases unmatched: 9. Germline-derived CDR1 and CDR2 are DFQATT and SNEGSKA (reference sequence). The CDR3 loop spans 14 amino acids. Then a second PCR, running roughly 7 to 11 cycles, was carried out with a sample-barcoded 5' primer and a J-beta primer mix. TCRdb independently ran MiXCR on the 5' RACE reads; one entry per CDR3 protein. The sample shows fewer than 800,000 distinct CDR3 sequences, around a fifth of them seen only once. A note on this clonotype: Its antigen remains unidentified.

The sequenced sample was blood. The TCR sequence derives from a man aged 65-85 years in good health. This chain joins TRBV20-1 and TRBJ2-1; 11 bases map to TRBD2. Here the CDR3 DNA reads TGCAGTGCCCGACGACTAGCGGGGACAGATGAGCAGTTCTTC. It yields the protein CSARRLAGTDEQFF.